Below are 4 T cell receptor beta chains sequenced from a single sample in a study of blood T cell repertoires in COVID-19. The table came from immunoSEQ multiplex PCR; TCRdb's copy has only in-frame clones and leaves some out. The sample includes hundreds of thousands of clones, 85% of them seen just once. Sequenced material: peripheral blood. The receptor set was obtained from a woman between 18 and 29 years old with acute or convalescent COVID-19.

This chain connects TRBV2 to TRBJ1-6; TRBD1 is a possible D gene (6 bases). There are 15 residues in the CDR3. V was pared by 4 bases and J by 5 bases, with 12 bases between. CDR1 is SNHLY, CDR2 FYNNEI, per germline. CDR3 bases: TGTGCCAGCAGTGCTACAGGGCCCGATAATTCACCCCTCCACTTT. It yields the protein CASSATGPDNSPLHF.

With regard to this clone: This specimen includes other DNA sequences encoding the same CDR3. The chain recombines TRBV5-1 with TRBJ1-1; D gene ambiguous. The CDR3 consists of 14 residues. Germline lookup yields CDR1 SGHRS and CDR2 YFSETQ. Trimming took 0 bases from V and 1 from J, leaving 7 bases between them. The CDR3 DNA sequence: TGCGCCAGCAGCTTGGCGGGGAGGAACACTGAAGCTTTCTTT. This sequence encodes CASSLAGRNTEAFF.

CDR3 in DNA: TGTGCCAGCAGCCTTGGACAGGGGGAAGAGCCCCAGCATTTT. Amino acids: CASSLGQGEEPQHF. The chain couples TRBV9 to TRBJ1-5; 10 positions match TRBD1. Germline CDR1 SGDLS, CDR2 YYNGEE. Trimming took 4 bases from V and 8 from J; bases not matched to a gene: 6. The CDR3 is made up of 14 amino acids.

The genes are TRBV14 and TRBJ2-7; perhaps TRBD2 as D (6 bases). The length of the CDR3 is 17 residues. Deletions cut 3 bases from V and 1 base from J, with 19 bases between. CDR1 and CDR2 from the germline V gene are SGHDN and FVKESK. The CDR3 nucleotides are TGTGCCAGCAGCCAGCTCCCGGGACGGGAGAATTCCTACGAGCAGTACTTC. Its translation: CASSQLPGRENSYEQYF.